A selection of T cell receptor beta chains follows, all from one sample in a study of T cell changes during pregnancy in multiple sclerosis. Here immunoSEQ multiplex PCR was the method, and the copy in TCRdb shows in-frame clones only, minus some. The data contain some 80,000 clones, 89% of them singletons. Material: peripheral blood, obtained in the first trimester of pregnancy. Source of these receptors: a female donor in good health, enrolled as a control in a pregnancy study. Each CDR3 is given with its conserved first and last residue. Fields, in order: CDR3 protein, CDR3 DNA, V gene, D gene, J gene, clone size. The D gene is left open where the match is weak. Clone size is given for some rows only: seen once, a few or many times, or a class if the clone is expanded.

CASSRGRTSQETQYF,TGTGCCAGCAGCCGAGGGAGGACTTCTCAAGAGACCCAGTACTTC,TRBV11-3,-,TRBJ2-5,-
CASETGTGVGYTF,TGTGCCAGCGAGACCGGGACAGGGGTTGGCTACACCTTC,TRBV19,TRBD1,TRBJ1-2,-
CASSGGVKETQYF,TGTGCCAGCAGCGGGGGGGTGAAAGAGACCCAGTACTTC,TRBV9,-,TRBJ2-5,-
CASSVNTGNTERAEAFF,TGTGCCAGCAGCGTAAACACAGGGAATACGGAACGCGCTGAAGCTTTCTTT,TRBV9,-,TRBJ1-1,-
CASSSQTGYYGYTF,TGTGCCAGCAGTTCCCAGACAGGGTACTATGGCTACACCTTC,TRBV6-5,TRBD1,TRBJ1-2,few
CASSPGTETEAFF,TGTGCCAGCTCACCAGGGACAGAAACTGAAGCTTTCTTT,TRBV18,TRBD1,TRBJ1-1,-
CASSEGEVYEQYF,TGCGCCAGCAGTGAGGGGGAGGTCTACGAGCAGTACTTC,TRBV10-2,-,TRBJ2-7,-
CASSPDRGLAFF,TGTGCCAGCTCACCTGACAGGGGGCTGGCTTTCTTT,TRBV18,TRBD1,TRBJ1-1,few
CASRRGQGYTEAFF,TGTGCCAGTAGGAGGGGACAGGGGTACACTGAAGCTTTCTTT,TRBV19,TRBD1,TRBJ1-1,-
CASSDTGDRETHQPQHF,TGTGCCAGCAGTGACACAGGAGACAGGGAAACACATCAGCCCCAGCATTTT,TRBV6-4,TRBD1,TRBJ1-5,-
CASSPRAGQVNQPQHF,TGTGCCAGCTCACCACGGGCGGGACAGGTCAATCAGCCCCAGCATTTT,TRBV18,TRBD1,TRBJ1-5,-
CASSPTGKGETQYF,TGTGCCAGCAGCCCAACAGGGAAGGGGGAGACCCAGTACTTC,TRBV7-7,-,TRBJ2-5,-
CASSFKRDREAFF,TGTGCCAGCAGTTTTAAGCGGGACAGGGAAGCTTTCTTT,TRBV27,TRBD1,TRBJ1-1,-
CASSPGGKGSSWVEKLFF,TGTGCCAGCAGCCCAGGCGGGAAGGGGAGTTCCTGGGTTGAAAAACTGTTTTTT,TRBV7-9,-,TRBJ1-4,-
CASSLEATPSDTQYF,TGTGCCAGCAGCTTAGAAGCGACCCCCTCAGATACGCAGTATTTT,TRBV7-2,-,TRBJ2-3,-
CASSPGLAEETQYF,TGTGCCAGCAGCCCCGGACTAGCGGAAGAGACCCAGTACTTC,TRBV7-2,TRBD2,TRBJ2-5,-
CASSLTAGGPGNEQFF,TGCGCCAGCAGCTTGACAGCGGGGGGGCCAGGGAATGAGCAGTTCTTC,TRBV5-1,TRBD2,TRBJ2-1,few
CASSVAAGTSGSLSYNEQFF,TGTGCCAGCAGCGTAGCAGCGGGGACTAGCGGGAGCCTCTCCTACAATGAGCAGTTCTTC,TRBV9,TRBD2,TRBJ2-1,-
CATTPVWASGSPHEQYF,TGTGCCACTACCCCTGTTTGGGCTAGCGGGAGTCCCCACGAGCAGTACTTC,TRBV19,TRBD2,TRBJ2-7,-
CASSEAMGLSFYEQYF,TGTGCCAGCAGTGAAGCCATGGGACTGAGTTTCTACGAGCAGTACTTC,TRBV6-1,-,TRBJ2-7,-
CASSFSGKYTEAFF,TGTGCCAGCAGCTTTTCAGGGAAGTACACTGAAGCTTTCTTT,TRBV5-4,-,TRBJ1-1,-
CASSQGGASTEAFF,TGTGCCAGCAGTCAGGGAGGGGCTAGCACTGAAGCTTTCTTT,TRBV6-5,-,TRBJ1-1,-
CASSLDPGQETQYF,TGCGCCAGCAGCTTGGATCCGGGGCAAGAGACCCAGTACTTC,TRBV5-1,-,TRBJ2-5,-
CASSVDGSNTGELFF,TGCGCCAGCAGCGTAGACGGGTCGAACACCGGGGAGCTGTTTTTT,TRBV5-1,-,TRBJ2-2,-
CASSIRDRGSRNEQYF,TGTGCCAGTAGTATCCGGGACAGGGGGTCGAGGAACGAGCAGTACTTC,TRBV19,TRBD1,TRBJ2-7,once
CASARDYSNQPQHF,TGTGCCAGTGCCAGGGATTATAGCAATCAGCCCCAGCATTTT,TRBV19,-,TRBJ1-5,once
CASSLVAETQYF,TGTGCCAGCAGCTTAGTAGCTGAGACCCAGTACTTC,TRBV11-2,-,TRBJ2-5,-
CASSLAGGGEKLFF,TGCGCCAGCAGCTTGGCAGGGGGAGGTGAAAAACTGTTTTTT,TRBV5-1,TRBD1,TRBJ1-4,-
CASSPPETGGLITEAFF,TGTGCCAGCTCACCTCCAGAGACAGGGGGCTTGATCACTGAAGCTTTCTTT,TRBV18,TRBD1,TRBJ1-1,once
CASSPRPRTSGTLFMVF,TGTGCCAGCTCACCACGCCCCCGGACTAGCGGGACCCTGTTTATGGTCTTC,TRBV18,TRBD2,TRBJ2-1,-
CASSDRLARGQETQYF,TGTGCCAGTAGCGATAGACTAGCGCGAGGGCAGGAGACCCAGTACTTC,TRBV19,TRBD2,TRBJ2-5,-
CAWSVGGGKTDTQYF,TGTGCCTGGAGTGTGGGGGGAGGGAAGACAGATACGCAGTATTTT,TRBV30,TRBD2,TRBJ2-3,-